Listed here are 11 T cell receptor beta chains from one sample, sequenced in a study of breast tumors, draining lymph nodes, adjacent tissues. Samples came from axillary lymph nodes draining the breast cancer. A single record per CDR3 protein comes from TCRdb applying MiXCR to the multiplex PCR reads. The data show some 130,000 distinct CDR3 sequences, about 20% seen once. The source material was axillary lymph node tissue. The receptors originated from a female donor with breast cancer. Some clones in this sample may be carry-over from other donors' samples.

This clonotype was seen ten or more times. The chain uses TRBV24-1 and TRBJ2-1; TRBD2 might be the D (6 bases). CDR3 length: 14 amino acids. Germline values: CDR1 KGHDR, CDR2 SFDVKD. V was shortened by 1 base and J by 9 bases, with 12 bases between the two germline ends. The CDR3 coding sequence is TGTGCCACCAGTGATTTCGGCCGGGGGAGTGAGCAGTTCTTC. Translating it yields CATSDFGRGSEQFF.

This clonotype was counted at least ten times. V and J are TRBV6-1 and TRBJ1-2; D is ambiguous. Per germline, CDR1 MNHNS and CDR2 SASEGT. The V and J ends lost 2 bases and 4 bases respectively, with 14 bases between them. The CDR3 consists of 15 residues. Here the CDR3 DNA reads TGTGCCAGCAGTGAATCGGTGGGCGGGATCTATGGCTACACCTTC. Translated: CASSESVGGIYGYTF.

DNA of the CDR3: TGCGCCAGCAGCGGGACAGGGGGCTTTACCGGGGAGCTGTTTTTT. Residues: CASSGTGGFTGELFF. The chain employs TRBV5-1 and TRBJ2-2; TRBD1 matches at 12 bases. The CDR3 runs to 15 residues. V shed 4 bases, J shed 5 bases, and the junction held 3 bases outside the gene matches. CDR1 SGHRS and CDR2 YFSETQ come from the germline V gene.

In this sample, this clonotype turned up many times. The rearrangement links TRBV19 to TRBJ2-3; the D call may be TRBD1 or TRBD2 (7 bases each). From germline, CDR1 is LNHDA and CDR2 SQIVND (reference sequence). The CDR3 sequence is 17 residues long. The V end lost 9 bases, the J end lost 2 bases, and 24 bases lay between the germline ends. CDR3 nucleotides: TGTGCCAGCCGGAAAATGGGGAGGGGGCGATTCACAGATACGCAGTATTTT. It yields the protein CASRKMGRGRFTDTQYF.

With regard to this clonotype: A much larger clone lies a single base off, so this may be a read error. This sequence joins TRBV5-1 and TRBJ2-7, with 10 bases lining up with TRBD2. With 5 bases clipped from V and 7 bases from J, the junction kept 15 bases outside the gene matches. The CDR3 runs 16 residues. Germline CDR1 is SGHRS and CDR2 is YFSETQ. CDR3 sequence (DNA): TGCGCCAGCAGATCTAGCGGGAGTCTGATCTTAGAAGAGCAGTACTTC. This sequence encodes CASRSSGSLILEEQYF.

Points on this clonotype: The junction differs from germline at one of its ends, possibly a read error. The V and J genes are TRBV5-1 and TRBJ2-5, with 9 bases identical to TRBD1. Germline V CDR1 and CDR2: SGHRS, YFSETQ. The CDR3 loop spans 15 amino acids. The CDR3, as DNA: TGCGCCAGCAGCATAACAGGGGGCGTCGAGGAGATCCAGTACTTC. This gives the protein CASSITGGVEEIQYF.

Of note for this clonotype: This could be a read error, since a much larger clone is one nucleotide away. The V call is TRBV4-1, the J call TRBJ2-3; TRBD2 matches 16 bases. Germline CDR1 reads MGHRA; CDR2 reads YSYEKL. This CDR3 spans 18 amino acids. The CDR3 sequence: CASSKGTSGRAGTDAQYF. DNA of the CDR3: TGCGCCAGCAGCAAGGGGACTAGCGGGAGGGCCGGCACAGATGCGCAGTATTTT.

This clonotype has a count of ten or more. This chain links TRBV5-1 with TRBJ2-3, with TRBD2 matching over 11 bases. The CDR3 sequence is 16 residues long. The V gene's germline CDR1 is SGHRS and CDR2 YFSETQ. V was clipped by 4 bases and J by 2 bases; unmatched bases: 6. The chain's CDR3 is CASSRSTSGITDTQYF. DNA of the CDR3: TGCGCCAGCAGCCGCTCGACTAGCGGGATCACAGATACGCAGTATTTT.

This clonotype was picked up a small number of times. The gene calls are TRBV7-9 and TRBJ2-5; 7 nucleotides line up with TRBD2. This CDR3 has 13 amino acids. Per the germline V gene, CDR1 is SEHNR and CDR2 is FQNEAQ (reference sequence). Losses at the gene ends were 11 bases for V and 1 base for J; bases not matched to a gene: 7. The CDR3 nucleotides are TGTGCCGGGGGGGGAGGAAGCCAAGAGACCCAGTACTTC. Translating it yields CAGGGGSQETQYF.

This clonotype was counted at least ten times. The chain has TRBV9 and TRBJ2-1; 14 bases are a match to TRBD2. This CDR3 spans 16 amino acids. Germline V gene lookup returns CDR1 SGDLS and CDR2 YYNGEE. V was pared by 4 bases and J by 6 bases, with 6 bases of the junction left unmatched. This CDR3 is CASSPRLAGGFNEQFF. In DNA, the CDR3 is TGTGCCAGCAGCCCTCGACTAGCGGGAGGGTTCAATGAGCAGTTCTTC.

This clonotype was counted ten times or more. This chain joins TRBV5-6 and TRBJ2-7; no reliable D call. Germline V gene data show CDR1 as SGHDT and CDR2 as YYEEEE. The germline V and J ends were trimmed by 0 bases and 4 bases, with 8 bases remaining between them. The CDR3 sequence is 13 residues long. CDR3 nucleotide sequence: TGTGCCAGCAGCTTGGGGGTTTCGTACGAGCAGTACTTC. Protein: CASSLGVSYEQYF. The variable domain in full, completed from reference TRBV5-6 and TRBJ2-7, reads DAGVTQSPTHLIKTRGQQVTLRCSPKSGHDTVSWYQQALGQGPQFIFQYYEEEERQRGNFPDRFSGHQFPNYSSELNVNALLLGDSALYLCASSLGVSYEQYFGPGTRLTVT.